The TCR beta chain described here comes from a study of cytomegalovirus exposure and HLA in healthy donors. Healthy people donating bone marrow made up the donors. PCR involved 60 Vbeta and 13 Jbeta primers. Here immunoSEQ multiplex PCR was the method, and the copy in TCRdb shows in-frame clones only, minus some. Of approximately 100,000 clones in the sample, around four fifths were seen once. In the case of this clone: Its antigen remains unidentified.

V shed 4 bases and J 1 base; nucleotides not matched to a gene: 7. The CDR3 spans 17 residues. Germline-derived CDR1 and CDR2 are KGHSH and LQKENI. General study findings and limits: The study flagged some 170 TCR beta chains as cytomegalovirus-associated.

The source material was PBMCs. This chain uses TRBV18 with TRBJ1-1; the match to TRBD1 covers 12 bases. The TCR was taken from a woman between 40 and 55 years old in good health and CMV-seronegative. The CDR3 spells CASSRGTGGSGNTEAFF. Here the CDR3 DNA reads TGTGCCAGCTCACGCGGGACAGGGGGCAGTGGGAACACTGAAGCTTTCTTT.